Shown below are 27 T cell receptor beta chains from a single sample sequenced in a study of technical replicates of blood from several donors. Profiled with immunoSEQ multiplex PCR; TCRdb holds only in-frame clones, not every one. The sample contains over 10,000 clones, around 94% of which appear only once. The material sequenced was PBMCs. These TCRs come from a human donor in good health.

The CDR3 region has the DNA TGTGCTAGTGGTTCCGGGGGTCCACAAGAGACCCAGTACTTC. It is translated as CASGSGGPQETQYF. V is TRBV12-5 and J is TRBJ2-5; maybe TRBD2 (6 bases). Germline V gene data show CDR1 as LGHNT and CDR2 as FRNRAP. The CDR3 runs to 14 residues. V gave up 4 bases and J gave up 2 bases, with 11 bases separating them.

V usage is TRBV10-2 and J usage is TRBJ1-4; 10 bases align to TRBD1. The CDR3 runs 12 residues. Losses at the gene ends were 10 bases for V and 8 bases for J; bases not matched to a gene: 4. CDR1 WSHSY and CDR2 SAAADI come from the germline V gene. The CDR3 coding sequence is TGCGCCACCTGGGACAGGGGAGAAAAACTGTTTTTT. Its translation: CATWDRGEKLFF.

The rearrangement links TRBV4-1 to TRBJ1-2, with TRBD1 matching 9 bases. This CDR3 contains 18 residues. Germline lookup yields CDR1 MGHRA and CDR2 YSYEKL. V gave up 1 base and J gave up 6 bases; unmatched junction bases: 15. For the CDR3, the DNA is TGCGCCAGCAGCCAAGCCCACCCTATACGGGACAGGGATAATGGCTACACCTTC. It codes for CASSQAHPIRDRDNGYTF.

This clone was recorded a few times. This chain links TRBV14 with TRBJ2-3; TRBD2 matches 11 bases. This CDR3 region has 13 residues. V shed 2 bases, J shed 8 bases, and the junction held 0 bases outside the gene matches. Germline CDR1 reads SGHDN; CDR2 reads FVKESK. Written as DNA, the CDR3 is TGTGCCAGCAGCCAAACTAGCGGGAGTACGCAGTATTTT. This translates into CASSQTSGSTQYF.

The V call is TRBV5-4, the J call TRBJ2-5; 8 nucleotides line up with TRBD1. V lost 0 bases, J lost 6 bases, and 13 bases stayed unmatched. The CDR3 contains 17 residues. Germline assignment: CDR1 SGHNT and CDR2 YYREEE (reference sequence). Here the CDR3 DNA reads TGTGCCAGCAGCTTGGCGGCGACAGGGGATGACAGGCAGACCCAGTACTTC. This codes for CASSLAATGDDRQTQYF.

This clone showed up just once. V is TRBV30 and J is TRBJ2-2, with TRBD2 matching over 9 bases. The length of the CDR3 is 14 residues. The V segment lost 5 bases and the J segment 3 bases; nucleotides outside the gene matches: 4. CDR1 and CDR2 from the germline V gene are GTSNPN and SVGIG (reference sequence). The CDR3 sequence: CAWSGTSYTGELFF. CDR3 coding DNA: TGTGCCTGGTCCGGGACTAGCTACACCGGGGAGCTGTTTTTT.

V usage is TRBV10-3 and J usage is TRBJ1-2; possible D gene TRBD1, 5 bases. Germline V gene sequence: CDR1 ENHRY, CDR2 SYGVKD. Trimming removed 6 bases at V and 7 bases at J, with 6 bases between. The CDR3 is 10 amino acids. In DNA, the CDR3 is TGTGCCATCAGAGACAGTGGCTACACCTTC. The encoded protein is CAIRDSGYTF.

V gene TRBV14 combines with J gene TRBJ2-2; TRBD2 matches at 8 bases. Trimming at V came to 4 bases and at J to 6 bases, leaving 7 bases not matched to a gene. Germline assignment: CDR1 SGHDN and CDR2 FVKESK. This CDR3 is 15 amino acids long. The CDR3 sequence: CASSLGGGRPGELFF. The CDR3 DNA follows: TGTGCCAGCAGCCTCGGCGGGGGGCGCCCCGGGGAGCTGTTTTTT. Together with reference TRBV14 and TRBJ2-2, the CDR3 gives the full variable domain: EAGVTQFPSHSVIEKGQTVTLRCDPISGHDNLYWYRRVMGKEIKFLLHFVKESKQDESGMPNNRFLAERTGGTYSTLKVQPAELEDSGVYFCASSLGGGRPGELFFGEGSRLTVL.

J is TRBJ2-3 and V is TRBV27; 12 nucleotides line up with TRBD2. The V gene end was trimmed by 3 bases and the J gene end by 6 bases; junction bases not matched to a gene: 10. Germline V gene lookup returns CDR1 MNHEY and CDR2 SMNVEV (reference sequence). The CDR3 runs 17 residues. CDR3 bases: TGTGCCAGCAGTTTCGCGTGGACTAGCGGGAAACCCGATACGCAGTATTTT. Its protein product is CASSFAWTSGKPDTQYF.

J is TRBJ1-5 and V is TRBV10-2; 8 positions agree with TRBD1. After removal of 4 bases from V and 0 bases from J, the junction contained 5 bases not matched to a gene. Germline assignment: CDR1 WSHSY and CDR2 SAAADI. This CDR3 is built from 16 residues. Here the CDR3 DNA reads TGCGCCAGCAGTGCCGGACAGGGACATAGCAATCAGCCCCAGCATTTT. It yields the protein CASSAGQGHSNQPQHF.

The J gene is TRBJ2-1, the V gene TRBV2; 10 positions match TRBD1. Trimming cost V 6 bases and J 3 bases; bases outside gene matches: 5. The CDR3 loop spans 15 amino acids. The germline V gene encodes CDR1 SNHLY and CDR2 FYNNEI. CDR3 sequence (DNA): TGTGCCAGCAGCATGGACAGGGGGAACTACAATGAGCAGTTCTTC. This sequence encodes CASSMDRGNYNEQFF.

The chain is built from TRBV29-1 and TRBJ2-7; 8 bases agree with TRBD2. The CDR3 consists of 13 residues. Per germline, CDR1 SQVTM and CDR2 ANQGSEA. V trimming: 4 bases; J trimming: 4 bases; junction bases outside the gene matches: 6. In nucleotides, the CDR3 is TGCAGCGTTGGCGGTAGCGGGAATTACGAGCAGTACTTC. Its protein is CSVGGSGNYEQYF.

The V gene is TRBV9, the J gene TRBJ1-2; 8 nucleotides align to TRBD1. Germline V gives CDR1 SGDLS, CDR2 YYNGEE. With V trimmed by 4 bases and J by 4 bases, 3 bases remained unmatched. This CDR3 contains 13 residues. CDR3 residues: CASSPGTGYGYTF. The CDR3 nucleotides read TGTGCCAGCAGCCCGGGGACAGGCTATGGCTACACCTTC.

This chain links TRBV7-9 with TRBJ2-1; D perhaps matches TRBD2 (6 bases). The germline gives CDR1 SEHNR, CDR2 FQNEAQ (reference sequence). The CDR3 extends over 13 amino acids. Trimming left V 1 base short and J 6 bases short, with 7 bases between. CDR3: CASSLVGSNEQFF. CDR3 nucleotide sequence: TGTGCCAGCAGCTTAGTCGGGAGCAATGAGCAGTTCTTC.

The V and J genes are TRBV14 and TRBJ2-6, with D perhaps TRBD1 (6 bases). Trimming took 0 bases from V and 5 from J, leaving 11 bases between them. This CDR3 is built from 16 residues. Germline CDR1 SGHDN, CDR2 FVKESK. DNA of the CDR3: TGTGCCAGCAGCCAAGACGGTACAGGGTGGGCCAACGTCCTGACTTTC. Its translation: CASSQDGTGWANVLTF. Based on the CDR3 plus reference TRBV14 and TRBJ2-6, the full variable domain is EAGVTQFPSHSVIEKGQTVTLRCDPISGHDNLYWYRRVMGKEIKFLLHFVKESKQDESGMPNNRFLAERTGGTYSTLKVQPAELEDSGVYFCASSQDGTGWANVLTFGAGSRLTVL.

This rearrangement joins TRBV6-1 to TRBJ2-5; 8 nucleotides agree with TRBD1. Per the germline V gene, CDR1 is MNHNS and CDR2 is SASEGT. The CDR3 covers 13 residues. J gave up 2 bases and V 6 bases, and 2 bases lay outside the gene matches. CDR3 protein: CASSRDRQETQYF. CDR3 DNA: TGTGCCAGCAGCAGGGACAGGCAAGAGACCCAGTACTTC.

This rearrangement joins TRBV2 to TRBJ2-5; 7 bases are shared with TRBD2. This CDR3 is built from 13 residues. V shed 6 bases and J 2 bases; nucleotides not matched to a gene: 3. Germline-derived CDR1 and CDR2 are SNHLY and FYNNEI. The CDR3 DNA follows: TGTGCCAGCAGGGATAGCGGGCAAGAGACCCAGTACTTC. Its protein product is CASRDSGQETQYF.

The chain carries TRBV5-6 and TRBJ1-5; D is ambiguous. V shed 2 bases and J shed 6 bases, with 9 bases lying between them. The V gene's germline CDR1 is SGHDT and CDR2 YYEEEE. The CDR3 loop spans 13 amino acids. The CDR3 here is CASSFWGVQPQHF. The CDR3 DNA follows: TGTGCCAGCAGCTTTTGGGGAGTTCAGCCCCAGCATTTT. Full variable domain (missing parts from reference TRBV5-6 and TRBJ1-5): DAGVTQSPTHLIKTRGQQVTLRCSPKSGHDTVSWYQQALGQGPQFIFQYYEEEERQRGNFPDRFSGHQFPNYSSELNVNALLLGDSALYLCASSFWGVQPQHFGDGTRLSIL.

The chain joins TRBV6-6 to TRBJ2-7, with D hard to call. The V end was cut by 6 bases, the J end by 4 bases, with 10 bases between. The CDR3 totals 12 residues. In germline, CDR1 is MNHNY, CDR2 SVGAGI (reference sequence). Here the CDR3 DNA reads TGTGCCAGCAGCCGTCTCGGGTACGAGCAGTACTTC. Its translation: CASSRLGYEQYF.

The CDR3 nucleotides are TGTGCCAGCAGTAAAGGACCCGGGGAAAATGAAAAACTGTTTTTT. This encodes CASSKGPGENEKLFF. The chain has TRBV2 and TRBJ1-4, with D uncertain. V lost 5 bases to trimming and J lost 5 bases, with 15 bases between them. Germline V CDR1 and CDR2: SNHLY, FYNNEI. The CDR3 consists of 15 residues. The whole variable domain, remainder taken from reference TRBV2 and TRBJ1-4, is EPEVTQTPSHQVTQMGQEVILRCVPISNHLYFYWYRQILGQKVEFLVSFYNNEISEKSEIFDDQFSVERPDGSNFTLKIRSTKLEDSAMYFCASSKGPGENEKLFFGSGTQLSVL.

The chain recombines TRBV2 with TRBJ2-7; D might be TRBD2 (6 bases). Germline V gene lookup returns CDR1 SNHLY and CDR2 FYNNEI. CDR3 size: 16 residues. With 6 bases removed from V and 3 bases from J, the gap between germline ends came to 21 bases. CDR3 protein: CASSPRSTGAFYEQYF. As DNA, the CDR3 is TGTGCCAGCAGCCCCAGATCAACGGGAGCCTTCTACGAGCAGTACTTC.

Written as DNA, the CDR3 is TGCGCCAGCAGCATAAGGACTAGCGGGAGTAACGGGGAGCTGTTTTTT. Its translation is CASSIRTSGSNGELFF. The rearrangement joins TRBV5-1 to TRBJ2-2, with 13 bases identical to TRBD2. Germline trimming cut 4 bases from V and 7 bases from J; bases unmatched to any gene: 7. The CDR3 covers 16 residues. Germline V gives CDR1 SGHRS, CDR2 YFSETQ.

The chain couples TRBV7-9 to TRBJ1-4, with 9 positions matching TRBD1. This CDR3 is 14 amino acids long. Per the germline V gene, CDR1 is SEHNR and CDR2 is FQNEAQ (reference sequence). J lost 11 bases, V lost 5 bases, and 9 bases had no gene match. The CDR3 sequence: CASSLGTGSNKLFF. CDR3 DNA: TGTGCCAGCAGCCTCGGGACAGGGTCGAATAAACTGTTTTTT.

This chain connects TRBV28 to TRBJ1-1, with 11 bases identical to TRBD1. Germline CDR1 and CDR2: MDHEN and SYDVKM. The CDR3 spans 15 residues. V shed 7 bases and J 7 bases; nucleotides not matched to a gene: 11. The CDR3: CASTLRTGGVGEAFF. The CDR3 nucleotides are TGTGCCAGCACCCTCCGGACAGGGGGCGTCGGTGAAGCTTTCTTT. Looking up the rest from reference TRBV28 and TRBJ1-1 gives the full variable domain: DVKVTQSSRYLVKRTGEKVFLECVQDMDHENMFWYRQDPGLGLRLIYFSYDVKMKEKGDIPEGYSVSREKKERFSLILESASTNQTSMYLCASTLRTGGVGEAFFGQGTRLTVV.

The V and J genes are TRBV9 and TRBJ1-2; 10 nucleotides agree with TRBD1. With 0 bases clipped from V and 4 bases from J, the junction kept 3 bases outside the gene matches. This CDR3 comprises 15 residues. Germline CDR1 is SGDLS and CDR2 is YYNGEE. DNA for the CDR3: TGTGCCAGCAGCGTAGGGGGACAGGGGTTCTATGGCTACACCTTC. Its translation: CASSVGGQGFYGYTF. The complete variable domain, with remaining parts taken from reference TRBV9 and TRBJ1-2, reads DSGVTQTPKHLITATGQRVTLRCSPRSGDLSVYWYQQSLDQGLQFLIQYYNGEERAKGNILERFSAQQFPDLHSELNLSSLELGDSALYFCASSVGGQGFYGYTFGSGTRLTVV.

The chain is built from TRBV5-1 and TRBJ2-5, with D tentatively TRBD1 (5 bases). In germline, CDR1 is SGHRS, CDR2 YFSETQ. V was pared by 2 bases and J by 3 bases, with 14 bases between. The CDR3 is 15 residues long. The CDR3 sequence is CASSFIGVKEETQYF. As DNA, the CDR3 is TGCGCCAGCAGCTTTATAGGGGTGAAAGAAGAGACCCAGTACTTC.

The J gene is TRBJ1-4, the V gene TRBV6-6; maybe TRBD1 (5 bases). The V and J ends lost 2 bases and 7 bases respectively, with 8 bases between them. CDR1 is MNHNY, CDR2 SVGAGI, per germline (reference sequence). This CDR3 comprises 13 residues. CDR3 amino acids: CASSYGTGEKLFF. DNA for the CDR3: TGTGCCAGCAGTTACGGCACAGGTGAAAAACTGTTTTTT.